This TCR beta chain was identified in a study of T-cell memory formation after mild COVID-19. The wider study: TCR clusters were mostly donor specific.

Study outcomes and limitations: In pre-infection memory, a portion of responding clones appeared, which suggested that cross-reactive memory joined. Still unconfirmed is whether the second-wave clones peaking on day 37 recognized SARS-CoV-2.

This clonotype was seen at least ten times. The antigen remains unidentified. V lost 1 base and J 10 bases, leaving 8 bases between the germline ends. CDR3 length: 12 residues. Per germline, CDR1 MNHEY and CDR2 SVGEGT. TCRdb passed the 5' RACE reads through MiXCR, listing each CDR3 protein once. The sample has 100,000 or so distinct CDR3 sequences, around 10% seen once. Sequencing used PBMCs or a T cell subset sorted from them (not recorded which). V gene TRBV6-2 or TRBV6-3 combines with J gene TRBJ2-1; maybe TRBD1 (6 bases). The receptor was derived from a man between 18 and 35 years old who had mild COVID-19 (a few samples of this study predate the infection). Cell type and time point are not known. CDR3 sequence (DNA): TGTGCCAGCAGTTACTGGACAGACGAGCAGTTCTTC. Encoded protein: CASSYWTDEQFF.